Listed below are T cell receptor beta chains from one sample, sequenced in a study of shared T cell receptors in the human thymus. TCRdb's copy holds only in-frame clones and misses some; the assay was immunoSEQ multiplex PCR. The table has about 730,000 clones, 80% to 90% seen once. The data also belong to a second study, concerning human thymus T cells.

Sequencing was performed on thymocytes. The receptors originated from a girl under two years old with a congenital heart defect. CDR3s include the opening cysteine and the closing phenylalanine or tryptophan.

v_gene	j_gene	CDR3aa
TRBV25-1	TRBJ1-1	CASSEGRGSTEAFF
TRBV27	TRBJ2-7	CASSHRYLYEQYF
TRBV15	TRBJ1-6	CATSARDTNSPLHF
TRBV7-8	TRBJ1-6	CASSSRTGENSPLHF
TRBV11-2	TRBJ2-2	CASMAGGGNGELFF
TRBV6-1	TRBJ2-7	CASSEVLGLREQYF
TRBV12-5	TRBJ1-1	CASGLGATGQRGEAFF
TRBV30	TRBJ1-1	CAWSPRMDRNTEAFF
TRBV7-9	TRBJ2-1	CASSLSSLSGEQFF
TRBV4-3	TRBJ2-3	CASSPGLANRTDTQYF
TRBV5-3	TRBJ1-1	CARSLLERGQTVNTEAFF
TRBV7-9	TRBJ2-6	CASSLGQTGANVLTF
TRBV19	TRBJ2-2	CASSIDNLRSRDRNTGELFF
TRBV28	TRBJ2-5	CASSLTAQGVMETQYF
TRBV19	TRBJ2-7	CASSIRGRKGAYEQYF
TRBV30	TRBJ1-2	CAWAGGTNYGYTF
TRBV19	TRBJ1-5	CASSIGGADQPQHF
TRBV29-1	TRBJ1-1	CSVENNVADRTEAFF
TRBV6-5	TRBJ2-7	CASRPDRPSYEQYF
TRBV5-8	TRBJ2-1	CASSFLAGGRNNEQFF
TRBV7-9	TRBJ2-2	CASSHQGGTGELFF
TRBV10-3	TRBJ2-3	CAITMGIQGSSTDTQYF
TRBV28	TRBJ2-3	CASTALSGKSTDTQYF
TRBV28	TRBJ2-1	CASSPPPVLASYNEQFF
TRBV5-8	TRBJ1-1	CASSLSQSTGTGGLNTEAFF
TRBV14	TRBJ2-7	CASSQESPGDRARYEQYF
TRBV12-5	TRBJ2-3	CASGLPGTREGSDGTQYF
TRBV21-1	TRBJ1-5	CASSTVDSKYSNQPQHF
TRBV6-6	TRBJ2-7	CASNQWSGIYEQYF
TRBV6-6	TRBJ2-7	CASSWTSSYEQYF
TRBV7-8	-	CASSLGAGTGANEQYF
TRBV19	TRBJ2-1	CASSMGSPASSSYNEQFF
TRBV28	TRBJ1-2	CASSPGGTLYGYTF
TRBV10-3	TRBJ1-3	CAISREGDSGNTIYF
TRBV10-3	TRBJ1-4	CASRRGRGLSNEKLFF
TRBV7-9	TRBJ2-6	CARSPGAGANVLTF
TRBV4-3	TRBJ2-7	CASSQETPGTDTYEQYF
TRBV4-1	TRBJ1-2	CASSQDRGQGRGGYTF
TRBV28	TRBJ1-4	CASTRGTVRIDNEKLFF
TRBV5-5	TRBJ1-2	CASSLRTEDFYGYTF
TRBV5-5	TRBJ2-5	CASSLISSGKETQYF
TRBV5-8	TRBJ1-1	CASSSGAEAFF
TRBV5-1	TRBJ2-5	CASRGRKIRDRVMETQYF
TRBV25-1	TRBJ1-2	CASSSSPLGHGYTF
TRBV28	TRBJ1-4	CASHRGAREKLFF
TRBV9	TRBJ2-3	CASSVGTAQVPDTQYF
TRBV19	TRBJ2-1	CASSIRRTGWSSYNEQFF
TRBV29-1	TRBJ2-3	CSVAMTGNGTDTQYF
TRBV5-1	TRBJ2-2	CASSNRGGGSGELFF
TRBV9	TRBJ1-2	CASSVSWTGKYGYTF
TRBV7-6	TRBJ2-1	CASSPGVTNYNEQFF